Sequencing of this T cell receptor beta chain was carried out in a study of beta chain features in type 1 diabetes. Regarding the study as a whole: The question of HLA type influencing TCRB rearrangement was one that remained unresolved here. TCRB CDR3s from Type 1 diabetes patients were moderately but significantly shorter in all four CD4+ subsets.

This clone was detected a few times. Its antigen is not identified. Every bit of the isolated RNA underwent reverse transcription, so sequencing read expressed TCRB transcripts. An average approximately 3.3 million reads came from naive, central memory and regulatory T cell samples. Assay used: immunoSEQ multiplex PCR; TCRdb lists only in-frame clones, some missing. The sample yields some 70,000 clones, around 49% seen once. The TCR originated in a man aged 25-40 years with type 1 diabetes. The sequenced sample was central memory CD4+ T cells from blood.

The CDR3 loop is CASGAGGSYNEQFF. The CDR3 coding sequence is TGTGCCAGCGGCGCGGGGGGCTCCTACAATGAGCAGTTCTTC. The rearrangement joins TRBV11-2 to TRBJ2-1; 8 nucleotides agree with TRBD2. Germline V gene lookup returns CDR1 SGHAT and CDR2 FQNNGV. Trimming removed 8 bases from V and 0 bases from J; junction bases left unmatched: 3. CDR3 length: 14 amino acids.